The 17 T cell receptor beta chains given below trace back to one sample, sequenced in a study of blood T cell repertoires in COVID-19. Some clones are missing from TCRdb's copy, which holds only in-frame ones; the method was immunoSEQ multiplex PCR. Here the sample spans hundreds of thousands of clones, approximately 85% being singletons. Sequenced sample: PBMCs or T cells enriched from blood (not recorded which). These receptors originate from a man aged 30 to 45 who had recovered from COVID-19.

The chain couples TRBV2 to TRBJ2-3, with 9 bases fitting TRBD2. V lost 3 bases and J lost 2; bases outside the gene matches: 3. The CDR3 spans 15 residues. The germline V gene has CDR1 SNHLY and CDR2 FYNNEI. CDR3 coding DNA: TGTGCCAGCAGTGAGAGCGGGGGGAACACAGATACGCAGTATTTT. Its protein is CASSESGGNTDTQYF.

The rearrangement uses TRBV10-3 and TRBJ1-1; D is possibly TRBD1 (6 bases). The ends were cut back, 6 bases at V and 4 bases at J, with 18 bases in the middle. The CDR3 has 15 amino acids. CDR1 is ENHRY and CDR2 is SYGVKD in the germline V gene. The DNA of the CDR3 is TGTGCCATCAGCGGAGCGGGGGCACGGGGCACTGAAGCTTTCTTT. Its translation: CAISGAGARGTEAFF.

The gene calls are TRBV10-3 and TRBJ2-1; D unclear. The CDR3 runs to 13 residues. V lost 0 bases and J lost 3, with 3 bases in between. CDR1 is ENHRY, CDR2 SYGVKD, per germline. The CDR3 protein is CAISESSYNEQFF. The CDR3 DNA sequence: TGTGCCATCAGTGAGTCCAGCTACAATGAGCAGTTCTTC.

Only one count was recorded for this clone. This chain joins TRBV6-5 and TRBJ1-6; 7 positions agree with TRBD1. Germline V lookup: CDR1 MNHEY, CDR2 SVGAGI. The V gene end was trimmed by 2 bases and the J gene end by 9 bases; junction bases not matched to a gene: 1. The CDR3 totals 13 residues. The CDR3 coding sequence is TGTGCCAGCAGTTACAGGGGGCTTTCACCCCTCCACTTT. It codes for CASSYRGLSPLHF.

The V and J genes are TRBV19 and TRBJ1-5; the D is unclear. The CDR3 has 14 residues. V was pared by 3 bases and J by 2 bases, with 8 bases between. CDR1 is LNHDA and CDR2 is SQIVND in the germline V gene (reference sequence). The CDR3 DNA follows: TGTGCCAGTAGTATCGCCGGGGGCAATCAGCCCCAGCATTTT. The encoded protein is CASSIAGGNQPQHF.

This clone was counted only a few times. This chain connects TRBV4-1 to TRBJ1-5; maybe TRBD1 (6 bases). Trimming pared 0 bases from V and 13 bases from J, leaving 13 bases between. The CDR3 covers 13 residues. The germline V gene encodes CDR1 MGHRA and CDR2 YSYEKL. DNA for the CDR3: TGCGCCAGCAGCCAAGATGGGACAAGACGACAGCATTTT. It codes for CASSQDGTRRQHF.

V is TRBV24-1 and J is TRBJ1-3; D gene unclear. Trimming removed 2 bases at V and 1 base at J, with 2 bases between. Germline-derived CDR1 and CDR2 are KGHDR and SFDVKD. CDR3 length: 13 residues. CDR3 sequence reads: CATSDSSGNTIYF. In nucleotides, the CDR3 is TGTGCCACCAGTGATTCATCTGGAAACACCATATATTTT.

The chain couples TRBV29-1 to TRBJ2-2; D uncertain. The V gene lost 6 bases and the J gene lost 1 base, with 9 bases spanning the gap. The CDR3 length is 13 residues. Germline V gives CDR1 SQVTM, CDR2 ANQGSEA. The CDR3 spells CSVYRVNTGELFF. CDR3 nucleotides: TGCAGCGTCTACAGAGTGAACACCGGGGAGCTGTTTTTT.

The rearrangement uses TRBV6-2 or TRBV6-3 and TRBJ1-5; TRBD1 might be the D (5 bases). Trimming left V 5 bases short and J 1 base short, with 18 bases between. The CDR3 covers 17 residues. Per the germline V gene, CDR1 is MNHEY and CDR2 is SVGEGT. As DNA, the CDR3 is TGTGCCAGCAGTGGTAGGACACCTATATTGAGCAATCAGCCCCAGCATTTT. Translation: CASSGRTPILSNQPQHF.

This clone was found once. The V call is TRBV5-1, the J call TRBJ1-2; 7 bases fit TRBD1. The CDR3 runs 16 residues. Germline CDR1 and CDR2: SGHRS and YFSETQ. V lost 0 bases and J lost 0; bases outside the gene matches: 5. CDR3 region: CASSLGGQTTNYGYTF. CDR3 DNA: TGCGCCAGCAGCTTGGGGGGACAGACCACTAACTATGGCTACACCTTC.

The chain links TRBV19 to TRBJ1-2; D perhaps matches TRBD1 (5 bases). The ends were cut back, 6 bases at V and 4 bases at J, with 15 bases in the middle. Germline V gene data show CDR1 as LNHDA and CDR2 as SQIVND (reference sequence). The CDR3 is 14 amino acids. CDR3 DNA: TGTGCCAGTAGAACATACGGGGGTACCTATGGCTACACCTTC. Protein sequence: CASRTYGGTYGYTF.

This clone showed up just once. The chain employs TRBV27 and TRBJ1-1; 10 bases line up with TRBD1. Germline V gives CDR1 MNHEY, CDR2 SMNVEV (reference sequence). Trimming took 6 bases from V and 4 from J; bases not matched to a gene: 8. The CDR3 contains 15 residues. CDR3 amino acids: CASREGTGEFTEAFF. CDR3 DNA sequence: TGTGCCAGCAGAGAAGGGACAGGGGAATTCACTGAAGCTTTCTTT.

CDR3 residues: CASSPSRVTHEQYF. In DNA form, the CDR3 reads TGTGCCAGCAGCCCCTCTCGCGTTACTCACGAGCAGTACTTC. The chain employs TRBV6-5 and TRBJ2-7; D remains ambiguous. The germline gives CDR1 MNHEY, CDR2 SVGAGI. Between the trimmed V and J ends, which lost 6 bases and 5 bases, there was a span of 17 bases. This CDR3 comprises 14 residues.

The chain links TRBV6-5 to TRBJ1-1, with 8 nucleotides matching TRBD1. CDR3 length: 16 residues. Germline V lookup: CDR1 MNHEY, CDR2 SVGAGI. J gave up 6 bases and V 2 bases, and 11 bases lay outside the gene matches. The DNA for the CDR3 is TGTGCCAGCAGTTACGCTGCAGGGGGCGGAGGGGCTGAAGCTTTCTTT. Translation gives CASSYAAGGGGAEAFF.

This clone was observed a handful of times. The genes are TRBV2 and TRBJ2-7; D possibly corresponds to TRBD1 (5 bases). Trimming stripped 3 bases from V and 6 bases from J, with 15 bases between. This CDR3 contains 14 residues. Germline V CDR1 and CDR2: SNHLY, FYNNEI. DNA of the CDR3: TGTGCCAGCAGTGACTCAGGGTTATTGGTCGAGCAGTACTTC. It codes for CASSDSGLLVEQYF. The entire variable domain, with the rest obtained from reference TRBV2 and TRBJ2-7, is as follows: EPEVTQTPSHQVTQMGQEVILRCVPISNHLYFYWYRQILGQKVEFLVSFYNNEISEKSEIFDDQFSVERPDGSNFTLKIRSTKLEDSAMYFCASSDSGLLVEQYFGPGTRLTVT.

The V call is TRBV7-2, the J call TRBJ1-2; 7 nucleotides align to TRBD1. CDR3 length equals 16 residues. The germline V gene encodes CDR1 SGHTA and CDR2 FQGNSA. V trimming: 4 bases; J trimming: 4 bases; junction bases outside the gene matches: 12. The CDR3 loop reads CASSSGVGQAFYGYTF. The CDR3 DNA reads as TGTGCCAGCAGCTCAGGGGTAGGACAGGCCTTCTATGGCTACACCTTC.

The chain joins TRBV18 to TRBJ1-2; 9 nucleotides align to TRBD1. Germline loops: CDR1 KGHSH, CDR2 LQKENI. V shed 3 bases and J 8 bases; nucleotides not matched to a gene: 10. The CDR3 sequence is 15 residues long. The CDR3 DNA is TGTGCCAGCTCACCCGGGGACAGGGAATTGCGGGGCTACACCTTC. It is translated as CASSPGDRELRGYTF.